The subject of this entry is one TCR beta chain. No antigen is known for it. The data derive from a study of radiation and T cells in renal cell carcinoma. Study-level information: Nephrectomy followed 15 Gy stereotactic body radiation by 4 weeks.

Germline V lookup: CDR1 LNHDA, CDR2 SQIVND (reference sequence). V lost 5 bases, J lost 1 base, and 15 bases lay in between. The CDR3 consists of 16 residues. Sequenced by immunoSEQ multiplex PCR; TCRdb stores in-frame clones only, minus some. Among 130,000 or so clones listed, 70% to 90% were seen once. Notes on the study in general: From baseline, blood top tumor clonotypes peaked at 2 weeks post-radiation. Baseline intratumoral clonotype presence is unknown without pretreatment biopsies.

As to time point: baseline pretreatment blood. The treatment: 15 Gy SBRT to primary tumor, nephrectomy 4 weeks later. Serial blood draws occurred at baseline and 2 and 4 weeks post-SBRT. This material consisted of blood, taken from a patient whose treatment included radiotherapy and nephrectomy. This TCR was recovered from a woman aged 45-65 years with renal cell carcinoma. The V and J genes are TRBV19 and TRBJ1-5; D might be TRBD1 (5 bases). CDR3 coding DNA: TGTGCCAGTAGTGGAGGGGTAGGGACCAGCAATCAGCCCCAGCATTTT. Protein sequence: CASSGGVGTSNQPQHF.